This passage covers 26 T cell receptor beta chains from one sample sequenced in a study of CD4+ T cells in melanoma. Assay used: immunoSEQ multiplex PCR; TCRdb lists only in-frame clones, some missing. The top ten clones hold 3.3% of a sample with around 100,000 clones, about nine tenths of them seen once. Sample: peripheral blood. The source of these receptors is a human donor with melanoma.

This clone has only one observation. This chain joins TRBV18 and TRBJ1-4; 7 nucleotides align to TRBD1. Germline V gene sequence: CDR1 KGHSH, CDR2 LQKENI. The CDR3 sequence is 15 residues long. V was pared by 2 bases and J by 3 bases, with 3 bases of the junction left unmatched. The DNA of the CDR3 is TGTGCCAGCTCACCAAACGGACAGGCTAATGAAAAACTGTTTTTT. Translating gives CASSPNGQANEKLFF.

CDR3 DNA: TGTGCCAGCAGCTTAAGGTCAGCTAATGAAAAACTGTTTTTT. This encodes CASSLRSANEKLFF. The rearrangement joins TRBV7-9 to TRBJ1-4; D uncertain. The V gene's germline CDR1 is SEHNR and CDR2 FQNEAQ (reference sequence). The CDR3 loop spans 14 amino acids. V lost 2 bases and J lost 3, with 7 bases in between.

This chain uses TRBV5-1 with TRBJ2-7, with TRBD2 as a possible D gene (6 bases). Looked up from germline, CDR1 is SGHRS and CDR2 is YFSETQ. The CDR3 covers 14 residues. Trimming pared 3 bases from V and 2 bases from J, leaving 12 bases between. Here the CDR3 DNA reads TGCGCCAGCAGCTCGGGACTGACACCCTACGAGCAGTACTTC. This encodes CASSSGLTPYEQYF.

The chain employs TRBV6-5 and TRBJ2-3, with D uncertain. Trimming left V 7 bases short and J 5 bases short, with 10 bases between. The germline CDR1 and CDR2 sequences are MNHEY and SVGAGI. The CDR3 sequence is 12 residues long. The CDR3 nucleotides are TGTGCCAGCAAGACAAGGGAAGATACGCAGTATTTT. This codes for CASKTREDTQYF.

The chain combines TRBV11-3 with TRBJ2-7, with a tentative D call TRBD1 (5 bases). V dropped 5 bases and J dropped 4 bases, with 15 bases sitting between them. Germline V CDR1 and CDR2: SGHNT, YENEEA. The CDR3 is 14 residues long. This CDR3 is CASSPESGNYEQYF. The CDR3 nucleotides read TGTGCCAGCAGCCCCGAGTCAGGGAATTACGAGCAGTACTTC.

The DNA of the CDR3 is TGTGCCAGCACTGAGGGCCCAAACACTGAAGCTTTCTTT. Its translation is CASTEGPNTEAFF. This chain connects TRBV6-1 to TRBJ1-1, with unresolved D. CDR3 length: 13 amino acids. Germline V lookup: CDR1 MNHNS, CDR2 SASEGT. Trimming removed 7 bases from V and 2 bases from J, with 11 bases in between.

This CDR3 reads CASSWRTGIGTDTQYF. The CDR3 bases are TGTGCCAGCAGCTGGAGGACAGGGATTGGCACAGATACGCAGTATTTT. V is TRBV5-6 and J is TRBJ2-3, with 8 bases that match TRBD1. The CDR3 has 16 amino acids. V trimming: 3 bases; J trimming: 1 base; junction bases outside the gene matches: 7. Germline CDR1 SGHDT, CDR2 YYEEEE. Based on the CDR3 plus reference TRBV5-6 and TRBJ2-3, the full variable domain is DAGVTQSPTHLIKTRGQQVTLRCSPKSGHDTVSWYQQALGQGPQFIFQYYEEEERQRGNFPDRFSGHQFPNYSSELNVNALLLGDSALYLCASSWRTGIGTDTQYFGPGTRLTVL.

This chain links TRBV5-6 with TRBJ2-5; no firm D call. Trimming took 2 bases from V and 1 from J, leaving 6 bases between them. The CDR3 runs 13 residues. Germline V gene lookup returns CDR1 SGHDT and CDR2 YYEEEE. This CDR3 reads CASSLASQETQYF. Here the CDR3 DNA reads TGTGCCAGCAGCTTAGCCAGCCAAGAGACCCAGTACTTC.

The chain employs TRBV11-2 and TRBJ1-5; maybe TRBD1 (5 bases). The CDR3 contains 14 residues. Looked up from germline, CDR1 is SGHAT and CDR2 is FQNNGV. Trimming stripped 1 base from V and 1 base from J, with 5 bases between. The chain's CDR3 is CASSLGQSNQPQHF. The CDR3 region has the DNA TGTGCCAGCAGCTTAGGACAGAGCAATCAGCCCCAGCATTTT.

The rearrangement links TRBV19 to TRBJ2-7, with 9 bases that match TRBD1. With 6 bases clipped from V and 2 bases from J, the junction kept 8 bases outside the gene matches. The CDR3 has 15 amino acids. Germline CDR1 LNHDA, CDR2 SQIVND (reference sequence). DNA for the CDR3: TGTGCCAGTAGACCTCAGGACAGGGGTACCTACGAGCAGTACTTC. Protein product: CASRPQDRGTYEQYF.

The rearrangement links TRBV4-1 to TRBJ2-4; D remains unclear. The germline V gene has CDR1 MGHRA and CDR2 YSYEKL. V was pared by 2 bases and J by 6 bases, with 17 bases between. This CDR3 spans 16 amino acids. DNA for the CDR3: TGCGCCAGCAGCCAAAGTAAGACTGAGGTGGGAAACATTCAGTACTTC. Its protein is CASSQSKTEVGNIQYF.

The genes are TRBV9 and TRBJ1-2; 8 bases are shared with TRBD1. CDR3 length equals 17 residues. CDR1 is SGDLS, CDR2 YYNGEE, per germline. V trimming: 0 bases; J trimming: 4 bases; junction bases outside the gene matches: 11. The CDR3 DNA follows: TGTGCCAGCAGCGTAGGAACAGGGGGAAGGGCCACCTATGGCTACACCTTC. Its protein product is CASSVGTGGRATYGYTF.

The gene calls are TRBV21-1 and TRBJ2-1; TRBD2, the table's D call, was not compared with the DNA. TRBV21-1 counts as a pseudogene. This CDR3 has 19 residues. The CDR3, as DNA: TGTGCCAGCAGCAAAGAGCGACTAGCGGGGCCCCGCCGGGGGAATGAGCAGTTCTTC. Translating gives CASSKERLAGPRRGNEQFF.

J is TRBJ1-6 and V is TRBV30; no reliable D call. There are 13 residues in the CDR3. CDR1 GTSNPN and CDR2 SVGIG come from the germline V gene (reference sequence). Trimming shortened V by 1 base and J by 15 bases, and 16 bases separated the two germline ends. The CDR3 sequence is CAWSEEVVLDLHF. The DNA for the CDR3 is TGTGCCTGGAGTGAAGAGGTAGTCTTAGACCTCCACTTT.

This chain uses TRBV5-1 with TRBJ2-1; 9 nucleotides align to TRBD1. This CDR3 is built from 16 residues. The V gene's germline CDR1 is SGHRS and CDR2 YFSETQ. The trim removed 4 bases at V and 3 bases at J, leaving 8 bases unmatched. The CDR3 loop is CASSPGPGQGYNEQFF. Written as DNA, the CDR3 is TGCGCCAGCAGCCCGGGGCCGGGACAGGGCTACAATGAGCAGTTCTTC.

The chain uses TRBV6-1 and TRBJ2-7; D may be TRBD1 or TRBD2 (6 bases each). The CDR3 is made up of 15 amino acids. In germline, CDR1 is MNHNS, CDR2 SASEGT. V was shortened by 7 bases and J by 2 bases, with 18 bases between the two germline ends. The CDR3 is CASTNFRGGTYEQYF. The CDR3 nucleotides are TGTGCCAGCACCAATTTCAGGGGCGGGACCTACGAGCAGTACTTC.

This clone was recorded only once. The genes are TRBV27 and TRBJ2-5; tentatively, D is TRBD1 or TRBD2 (5 bases each). Germline V gives CDR1 MNHEY, CDR2 SMNVEV (reference sequence). The CDR3 extends over 13 amino acids. Trimming took 5 bases from V and 3 from J, leaving 10 bases between them. CDR3 protein: CASSRDRKETQYF. CDR3 nucleotides: TGTGCCAGCAGTCGGGACCGAAAAGAGACCCAGTACTTC.

This chain uses TRBV7-2 with TRBJ2-1, with 7 bases aligning to TRBD1. CDR1 is SGHTA, CDR2 FQGNSA, per germline. The J segment lost 0 bases and the V segment lost 5 bases, leaving 1 base of the junction unmatched. CDR3 length: 14 amino acids. CDR3 residues: CASSRQGSYNEQFF. Here the CDR3 DNA reads TGTGCCAGCAGCCGACAGGGCTCCTACAATGAGCAGTTCTTC.

The V and J genes are TRBV5-1 and TRBJ1-3; perhaps TRBD1 as D (5 bases). CDR3 length: 16 amino acids. With 1 base removed from V and 6 bases from J, the gap between germline ends came to 17 bases. Per the germline V gene, CDR1 is SGHRS and CDR2 is YFSETQ. The CDR3 DNA reads as TGCGCCAGCAGCTTGACAGGCGGAGTCTCGGAAAACACCATATATTTT. It is translated as CASSLTGGVSENTIYF.

The rearrangement uses TRBV19 and TRBJ1-2, with D possibly being TRBD1 (6 bases). Germline lookup yields CDR1 LNHDA and CDR2 SQIVND (reference sequence). V shed 7 bases and J shed 4 bases, with 16 bases lying between them. The CDR3 loop spans 14 amino acids. For the CDR3, the DNA is TGTGCCAGTATCCCTGATGTAGGGGGCTATGGCTACACCTTC. Its protein product is CASIPDVGGYGYTF.

V usage is TRBV4-1 and J usage is TRBJ2-2, with a tentative D call TRBD1 (6 bases). The germline V gene encodes CDR1 MGHRA and CDR2 YSYEKL. The CDR3 sequence is 15 residues long. Deletions cut 4 bases from V and 3 bases from J, with 12 bases between. This CDR3 reads CASSPTGFDTGELFF. CDR3 in DNA: TGCGCCAGCAGCCCAACAGGGTTCGACACCGGGGAGCTGTTTTTT.

The chain couples TRBV15 to TRBJ1-2, with 8 bases fitting TRBD1. In germline, CDR1 is LNHNV, CDR2 YYDKDF (reference sequence). The CDR3 has 16 residues. V shed 1 base, J shed 4 bases, and the junction held 8 bases outside the gene matches. In DNA form, the CDR3 reads TGTGCCACCAGCAGAGGGGCGGACAGGGCAATCTATGGCTACACCTTC. Translating it yields CATSRGADRAIYGYTF.

The V gene is TRBV28, the J gene TRBJ2-7; TRBD2 aligns across 7 bases. V lost 3 bases and J lost 2; bases outside the gene matches: 13. The CDR3 length is 17 residues. Germline V lookup: CDR1 MDHEN, CDR2 SYDVKM. The CDR3 bases are TGTGCCAGCAGTTTTCTGGAGCGGGACGCCATCACCTACGAGCAGTACTTC. Its protein product is CASSFLERDAITYEQYF.

This rearrangement joins TRBV21-1 to TRBJ1-5. TRBV21-1 is tagged as a pseudogene. The CDR3 has 14 amino acids. CDR3 sequence reads: CASPRGNSNQPQHF. Written as DNA, the CDR3 is TGTGCCAGCCCACGCGGGAATAGCAATCAGCCCCAGCATTTT.

This rearrangement joins TRBV7-3 to TRBJ2-6, with D perhaps TRBD1 (6 bases). The CDR3 has 15 amino acids. Between the trimmed V and J ends, which lost 5 bases and 2 bases, there was a span of 10 bases. Germline lookup yields CDR1 SGHTA and CDR2 FQGTGA. CDR3 protein: CASSPAGAGANVLTF. For the CDR3, the DNA is TGTGCCAGCAGCCCAGCAGGGGCTGGGGCCAACGTCCTGACTTTC.

Details on this clone: Additional DNA sequences in this sample encode the identical CDR3. The V gene is TRBV6-1, the J gene TRBJ1-1, with TRBD1 as a possible D gene (6 bases). The CDR3 consists of 14 residues. V gave up 7 bases and J gave up 3 bases, with 15 bases separating them. Per the germline V gene, CDR1 is MNHNS and CDR2 is SASEGT. The CDR3 sequence: CASTQQGSDTEAFF. CDR3 DNA sequence: TGTGCCAGCACCCAACAGGGCTCGGACACTGAAGCTTTCTTT.